This T cell receptor beta chain was sequenced in a study of shared clonotypes between healthy human individuals (dated by TCRdb to the early 2020s). About the investigation overall: The cohort included a few men and a couple of women between 18 and 49 years of age. To estimate repertoire size and how much clonotypes are shared between individuals, the study performed deep sequencing of blood TCR repertoires from roughly five healthy adults. To increase sequencing depth and limit assay-specific biases, different laboratories used diverse techniques to prepare libraries and sequence TCR repertoires. Each donor's leukapheresis produced roughly between about 0.9 and 9.5 billion PBMCs. For each donor, CD4 naive and CD4 memory were each given three plates, CD8 naive was given two plates, and CD8 memory was given one plate.

CD8 naive samples were obtained by positive selection for CCR7 among CD45RO-negative cells, yielding a CD45RA+CCR7+ population from which TemRA cells were excluded. Healthy HIV-negative adults with no recently reported acute infections or vaccinations were included as donors. Only Caucasian adults living in Nashville, Tennessee, USA were represented among the donors. Blood was collected by leukapheresis, and PBMCs were isolated by Ficoll-Histopaque density gradient centrifugation and then cryopreserved in liquid nitrogen vapor phase. Analytical flow cytometry was used to check the purity and quantity of each magnetically sorted T cell population. Genomic DNA was isolated from every sorted fraction and measured by UV absorbance on a Nanodrop 2000c. V loses 4 bases of germline sequence and J loses 0 bases, and the interval between the two ends is 10 bases. The germline V gene sets CDR1 to SQVTM and CDR2 to ANQGSEA. CDR3 length: 13 amino acids, cysteine to phenylalanine. The entry retains the CDR3 DNA only, 39 bases that are in frame from base 1.

What the work shows at the level of the full study, not this receptor alone: Sampling was restricted to blood, and TCR repertoires in tissue are likely to differ from TCR repertoires in blood. Larger estimated clonotype richness was generally found for naive subsets than for memory subsets. Higher generation probabilities were observed for clonotypes shared by all four sorted-subset donors than for non-shared clonotypes. The genetic and exposure-history diversity represented was limited by the small number of donors. Pairwise subsampling led to the expectation that sequencing depth would affect the degree of clonotype sharing among donors. Rarefaction of sorted-subset datasets indicated incomplete sequencing despite the large sequencing depth. Sharing across a few donors was observed for approximately 5% of naive CD4, about 4% of naive CD8, 2% to 2.5% of memory CD4, and less than 0.45% of memory CD8 clonotypes.

TCR CDR3 regions were amplified from genomic DNA by multiplex PCR using the deep immunoSEQ assay. Extracted genomic DNA from each cell subset was spread evenly across all wells of several immunoSEQ 96-well plates, with each plate serving as a replicate. For sorted subsets, each replicate PCR was loaded with about 200 ng genomic DNA, equivalent to about 33,000 T cell genomes. Purified libraries were measured with a Qubit 3.0 fluorometer, size-checked on a Bioanalyzer 2100, and measured again with the KAPA Library Quantification kit. Each immunoSEQ 96-well plate was sequenced on its own single-read 150-cycle Illumina NextSeq 550 flow cell. On the study's bioinformatics: Because only junctional sequences without quality scores were contained in the immunoSEQ output, filtering matching that applied to full-length reads could not be performed. To assign V/J genes and CDR3, sequences were annotated against IMGT germline references using PyIR, a Python wrapper for IgBLAST v1.9. Any read was removed if the V/J assignment was weak (E-value above 1e-6), the CDR3 was missing, or the read contained stop codons, out-of-frame junctions, or ambiguous translated residues. A V3J clonotype was defined by an identical inferred V gene, J gene, and CDR3 amino acid sequence. Percentage overlap between repertoires was calculated by dividing the number of shared unique clonotypes by the size of the smaller repertoire. Three approaches were used to assess repertoire richness: RTK rarefaction, the Chao1 estimator, and Recon v2.1 estimates of unobserved clonotypes. Generation probabilities for all TCRbeta clonotypes obtained by the gDNA method from a handful of donors were computed using OLGA. Drawn from immuneACCESS, this table holds only the in-frame rearrangements with V and J called that TCRdb kept. Clones are partly lost; checked studies trace under half to an unresolved V gene and leave the rest unexplained. Clone size and V and J calls were adopted from that table, with D and trimming inferred from the DNA. This sample has some 2 million clones in its table, and about 95% of those were observed once. The ten top clones hold 1% to 1.5% of the sample.

With regard to this clone: This clone's antigen is unknown. No much larger clone is present one base from it, and per-base qualities are unavailable.

Sequences were obtained from naive CD8+ T cells sorted from blood. The sample's cell subset or site label, in plain terms: CD45RA+CCR7+. This clonotype was sampled from a man between 18 and 29 years old in good health. The V and J segments used are TRBV29-1 and TRBJ2-7, with the D gene call left open. The DNA reads TGCAGCGTTGTATTCCACGGCTCCTACGAGCAGTACTTC. It is translated as CSVVFHGSYEQYF.